The subject of this entry is one T cell receptor (beta chain). Its antigen remains unknown. This CDR3 comprises 17 residues. Trimming pared 0 bases from V and 7 bases from J, leaving 23 bases between. CDR1 and CDR2 from the germline V gene are SGHDT and YYEEEE. PCR was performed using 60 Vbeta and 13 Jbeta primers. Original data processing: Tens of millions of unique TCR beta chains, 9 million to 14 million shared, were counted in a later analysis. The assay was immunoSEQ multiplex PCR, and TCRdb's table has in-frame clones only and misses some. V, J and clone size derive from that table, while D and trimming were established from the DNA sequence. The table records roughly 200,000 clones, approximately 82% of them present only once. The sample is drawn from a study of cytomegalovirus exposure and HLA in healthy donors. Study-level results: In a later analysis, an Asian-associated ancestry cluster reportedly showed fewer N-insertions than the approximately 670-donor mean. A later analysis showed that HLA-associated TCR beta chains had undergone more clonal expansion than equally common others. Another analysis was done later, and it associated 17,000 or so TCR beta sequences with HLA alleles at 0.05 false discovery rate.

The sequencing sample was made of PBMCs. This TCR came from a woman aged 18 to 35 in good health and CMV-seronegative. The chain has TRBV5-6 and TRBJ2-7; a weak D match, TRBD1 (6 bases). The CDR3 is CASSLAETPGQLWEQYF. The CDR3 DNA sequence: TGTGCCAGCAGCTTGGCCGAGACTCCGGGACAACTATGGGAGCAGTACTTC.